This record concerns one TCR beta chain sequence. The antigen is not known. Germline V lookup: CDR1 SGHKS, CDR2 YYEKEE (reference sequence). This CDR3 region has 14 residues. V gave up 0 bases and J gave up 4 bases, with 11 bases separating them. The sample comes from a study of cytomegalovirus exposure and HLA in healthy donors. PCR primers comprised 60 Vbeta and 13 Jbeta primers. Sequenced by immunoSEQ multiplex PCR; TCRdb stores in-frame clones only, minus some. The repertoire holds about 200,000 clones, with roughly 77% as singletons. Whole-study results and caveats: Later genetic work tied a missense DCLRE1C variant to beta-chain V and J trimming. High specificity and sensitivity for cytomegalovirus status were reported for the classifier. Evidence from a later analysis indicated that most CMV-associated TCR beta chains looked HLA-restricted.

V gene TRBV5-5 combines with J gene TRBJ2-7; D is perhaps TRBD2 (7 bases). The material sequenced was PBMCs. The TCR originated in a male donor in good health and CMV-seropositive. The CDR3 region is CASSLGGGGYEQYF. CDR3 DNA: TGTGCCAGCAGCTTGGGAGGGGGAGGGTACGAGCAGTACTTC.